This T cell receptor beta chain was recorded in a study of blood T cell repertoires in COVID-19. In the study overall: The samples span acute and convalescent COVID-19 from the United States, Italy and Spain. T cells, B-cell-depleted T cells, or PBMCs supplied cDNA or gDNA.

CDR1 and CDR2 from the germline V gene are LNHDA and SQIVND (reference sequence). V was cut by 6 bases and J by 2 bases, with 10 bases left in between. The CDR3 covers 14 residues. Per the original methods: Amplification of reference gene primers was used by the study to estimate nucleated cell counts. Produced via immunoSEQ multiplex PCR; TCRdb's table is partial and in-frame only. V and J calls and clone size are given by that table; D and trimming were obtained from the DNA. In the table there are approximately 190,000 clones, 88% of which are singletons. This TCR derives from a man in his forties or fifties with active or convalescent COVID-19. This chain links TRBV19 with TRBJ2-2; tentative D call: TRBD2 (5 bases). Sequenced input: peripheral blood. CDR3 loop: CASRVGANTGELFF. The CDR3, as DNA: TGTGCCAGTAGAGTGGGAGCTAACACCGGGGAGCTGTTTTTT.